A selection of T cell receptor beta chains follows, all from one sample in a study of neoadjuvant nivolumab and ipilimumab in lung cancer. Profiling relied on immunoSEQ multiplex PCR, and the TCRdb table lists in-frame clones only, not all of them. The table shows about 26,000 clones, with 75% to 90% occurring only once. The sample in question was tumor tissue, obtained after neoadjuvant nivolumab, alone or with ipilimumab, at or shortly before surgery. These receptor sequences come from an adult with non-small cell lung cancer. The CDR3 runs from the conserved cysteine through the conserved F or W. A D gene is named only where the DNA matches it firmly. A clone size is listed for some rows: how often the clone was seen (once, few, many), or a class if it is expanded.

>-|few|TRBJ1-2|TRBV29-1
CSVEKGSPPYGYTF
TGCAGCGTTGAGAAGGGTTCCCCCCCCTATGGCTACACCTTC
>-|-|TRBJ1-1|TRBV18
CASSPPGGVYTEAFF
TGTGCCAGCTCACCCCCCGGGGGGGTCTACACTGAAGCTTTCTTT
>TRBD2|few|TRBJ2-2|TRBV6-6
CASIPGLSNTGELFF
TGTGCCAGTATTCCGGGACTAAGTAACACCGGGGAGCTGTTTTTT
>-|-|TRBJ1-2|TRBV18
CASSPGQGDGYTF
TGTGCCAGCTCACCAGGGCAGGGAGATGGCTACACCTTC
>TRBD2|once|TRBJ2-2|TRBV7-9
CASSSRLAGGTGELFF
TGTGCCAGCAGCTCCCGACTAGCGGGAGGAACCGGGGAGCTGTTTTTT
>-|few|TRBJ2-7|TRBV5-1
CASSLSDEQYF
TGCGCCAGCAGCTTGAGCGACGAGCAGTACTTC
>-|few|TRBJ2-7|TRBV19
CASSPPPGTHEQYF
TGTGCCAGTAGTCCCCCGCCAGGGACCCACGAGCAGTACTTC
>TRBD1|-|TRBJ2-7|TRBV7-2
CASSPHGQGGDEQYF
TGTGCCAGCAGCCCACACGGACAGGGCGGGGACGAGCAGTACTTC
>TRBD1|-|TRBJ2-2|TRBV11-3
CASSTPRQGARTGELFF
TGTGCCAGCAGCACACCGAGACAGGGGGCGAGAACCGGGGAGCTGTTTTTT
>TRBD1|-|TRBJ2-1|TRBV11-2
CASSFGQGAGEQFF
TGTGCCAGCAGCTTCGGGCAGGGGGCCGGTGAGCAGTTCTTC
>TRBD1|-|TRBJ1-1|TRBV5-1
CASSSRDRGHTEAFF
TGCGCCAGCAGCTCCCGGGACAGGGGTCACACTGAAGCTTTCTTT
>-|-|TRBJ1-2|TRBV5-1
CASSASTQNYGYTF
TGCGCCAGCAGCGCCTCGACACAAAACTATGGCTACACCTTC
>-|once|TRBJ2-1|TRBV7-2
CASSHGGQAYNEQFF
TGTGCCAGCAGCCATGGGGGACAAGCCTACAATGAGCAGTTCTTC
>TRBD1|-|TRBJ2-1|TRBV7-7
CASSLSQGADEQFF
TGTGCCAGCAGCTTAAGCCAGGGGGCGGATGAGCAGTTCTTC
>-|few|TRBJ2-1|TRBV5-1
CASRSVSSYNEQFF
TGCGCCAGCAGGAGCGTTAGCTCCTACAATGAGCAGTTCTTC
>TRBD2|few|TRBJ2-7|TRBV11-3
CASSEGFGASGSLGEQYF
TGTGCCAGCAGCGAGGGATTTGGGGCTAGCGGGAGTTTAGGCGAGCAGTACTTC
>TRBD2|-|TRBJ2-1|TRBV29-1
CSVETSGGRDEQFF
TGCAGCGTTGAGACTAGCGGGGGGAGGGATGAGCAGTTCTTC
>TRBD2|-|TRBJ2-7|TRBV6-5
CASAGVLGEQYF
TGTGCCAGCGCGGGGGTTTTGGGGGAGCAGTACTTC
>-|-|TRBJ1-1|TRBV11-3
CASSPLTVQNTEAFF
TGTGCCAGCAGCCCATTGACAGTACAGAACACTGAAGCTTTCTTT
>TRBD1|-|TRBJ1-5|TRBV6-5
CASSYSSGGREPQHF
TGTGCCAGCAGTTACTCTTCAGGGGGCCGGGAGCCCCAGCATTTT
>-|medium-sized|TRBJ1-1|TRBV27
CASSLSVNTEAFF
TGTGCCAGCAGTTTATCGGTGAACACTGAAGCTTTCTTT
>-|-|TRBJ1-5|TRBV6-1
CASSEVDGRNQPQHF
TGTGCCAGCAGTGAAGTCGACGGGAGGAATCAGCCCCAGCATTTT
>-|-|TRBJ1-1|TRBV25-1
CASSELTPGKGTEAFF
TGTGCCAGCAGTGAATTGACCCCAGGGAAAGGGACTGAAGCTTTCTTT
>-|-|TRBJ2-7|TRBV11-2
CASSPHTWEQYF
TGTGCCAGCAGCCCACACACCTGGGAGCAGTACTTC
>-|-|TRBJ1-2|TRBV6-5
CASRLDTFNYGYTF
TGTGCCAGCAGGCTGGACACCTTTAACTATGGCTACACCTTC
>-|-|TRBJ1-2|TRBV2
CASNKDSYGYTF
TGTGCCAGCAATAAGGACAGCTATGGCTACACCTTC